This T cell receptor beta chain emerged from a study of regulatory T cells in long-lasting Graves disease. Library construction for TCR beta used iRepertoire HTBI primers and Arm-PCR of CDR3 regions. In TCRdb, the multiplex PCR reads were re-called with MiXCR into one record per CDR3 protein. The sample has fewer than 550,000 distinct CDR3 sequences, 20% to 25% seen once; the top ten hold roughly 7.7%. The CDR3 covers 16 residues. Unmatched junction bases numbered 12, after V lost 6 bases and J lost 2 bases. CDR1 MNHNS and CDR2 SASEGT come from the germline V gene. Study results and limitations: There were preferences for TRBV28, TRBJ1-2 and TRBJ2-5 in persistent disease.

The time point is: persistent/refractory GD, antithyroid drugs over 5 years with positive TRAb. Following extraction of RNA from PBMCs, that RNA was used to make the TCR library. Regarding this clonotype: Its antigen is undetermined.

The J gene is TRBJ1-1, the V gene TRBV6-1; 7 nucleotides agree with TRBD1. The specimen was peripheral blood mononuclear cells (PBMCs), collected when the disease was refractory, from a patient treated with antithyroid drugs. The sequence came from a female donor with Graves disease. CDR3 sequence reads: CASSQNRGVSNTEAFF. In nucleotides, the CDR3 is TGTGCCAGCAGCCAAAACAGGGGTGTAAGTAACACTGAAGCTTTCTTT.